The 3 T cell receptor beta chains below come from one sample, sequenced in a study of T cells in Graves' hyperthyroidism and ophthalmopathy (dated by TCRdb to between 2018 and 2021). The library was prepared using multiplex PCR. The listed sequencing device is Illumina HiSeq 2000. TCR beta CDR3 regions were amplified from RNA transcripts. For the first round of RT-PCR on the TCR CDR3, the HTBI primer set was used together with the Qiagen OneStep RT-PCR kit. The public reads were reprocessed in TCRdb via fastp at Q25 and MiXCR, keeping in-frame beta chains. Each record represents a unique CDR3 protein, reported with the most common genes and DNA among its rows. This sample gives under 400,000 distinct CDR3 sequences in total; 15% to 19% of them show up just once. Together, the top ten hold about 27% of the sample. The specimen was blood. These receptors were collected from a woman in her late teens or twenties with Graves' hyperthyroidism that later progressed to Graves' ophthalmopathy.

This sequence joins TRBV20-1 and TRBJ2-1; D not certain. Germline CDR1 is DFQATT and CDR2 is SNEGSKA (reference sequence). CDR3 length: 15 residues. V lost 4 bases and J 0 bases, leaving 13 bases between the germline ends. The CDR3 spells CSANPTRFSYNEQFF. For the CDR3, the DNA is TGCAGTGCTAACCCGACCCGATTCTCCTACAATGAGCAGTTCTTC.

This clonotype has ten or more counts. The chain recombines TRBV28 with TRBJ2-3; 12 bases align to TRBD2. Germline V CDR1 and CDR2: MDHEN, SYDVKM. The V segment lost 5 bases and the J segment 1 base; nucleotides outside the gene matches: 10. The CDR3 covers 18 residues. CDR3 DNA sequence: TGTGCCAGCAGTACCGGGGCTAGCGGGAGGGGGGGCACAGATACGCAGTATTTT. It is translated as CASSTGASGRGGTDTQYF.

About this clonotype itself: A much larger clone differs by one base, so this may be a read error. V is TRBV18 and J is TRBJ2-1; unclear D gene. Germline V gives CDR1 KGHSH, CDR2 LQKENI. Trimming stripped 3 bases from V and 5 bases from J, with 8 bases between. This CDR3 contains 13 residues. The CDR3 reads CASSPGVDNEQFF. The CDR3 DNA follows: TGTGCCAGCTCACCGGGTGTAGACAATGAGCAGTTCTTC.